This T cell receptor beta chain was identified during a study of early T cells in non-severe SARS-CoV-2 infection. Study-wide results and caveats: VDJdb-based matching was biased toward anti-spike CD8 responses and missed private and CD4 specificities.

Germline trimming cut 5 bases from V and 1 base from J; bases unmatched to any gene: 10. The length of the CDR3 is 16 residues. CDR1 LGHNA and CDR2 YNFKEQ come from the germline V gene. cDNA molecules, individually, were tagged with unique molecular identifiers. TCRdb re-called the 5' RACE reads through MiXCR, storing one row per CDR3 protein. The repertoire holds some 64,000 distinct CDR3 sequences, with 7% to 10% as singletons. Concerning this clonotype: Its antigen is currently unknown.

This TCR was sampled from an adult who was a healthcare worker with PCR-confirmed SARS-CoV-2 infection or an uninfected control (not recorded which). This chain joins TRBV4-2 and TRBJ2-5, with 7 bases identical to TRBD2. The sequencing used whole blood, collected at baseline. CDR3 in amino acids: CASSSRQAGVQETQYF. In nucleotides, the CDR3 is TGTGCCAGCAGCTCCCGCCAGGCGGGGGTCCAAGAGACCCAGTACTTC.